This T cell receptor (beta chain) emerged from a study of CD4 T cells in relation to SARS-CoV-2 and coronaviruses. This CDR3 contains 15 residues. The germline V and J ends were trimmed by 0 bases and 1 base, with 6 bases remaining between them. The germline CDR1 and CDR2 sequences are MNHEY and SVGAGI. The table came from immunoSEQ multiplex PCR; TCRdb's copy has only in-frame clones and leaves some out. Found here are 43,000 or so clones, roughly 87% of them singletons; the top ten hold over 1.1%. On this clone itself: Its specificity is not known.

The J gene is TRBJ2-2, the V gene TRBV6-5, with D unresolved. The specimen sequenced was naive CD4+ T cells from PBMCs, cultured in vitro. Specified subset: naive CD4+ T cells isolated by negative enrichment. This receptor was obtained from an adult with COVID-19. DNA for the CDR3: TGTGCCAGCAGTTACTCGAGGCAGAACACCGGGGAGCTGTTTTTT. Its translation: CASSYSRQNTGELFF.